These 8 T cell receptor beta chains were all obtained from the same sample, sequenced in a study of blood T cell repertoires in COVID-19. Assay used: immunoSEQ multiplex PCR; TCRdb lists only in-frame clones, some missing. This table holds 95,000 to 150,000 clones, about 86% found once. Sequencing used peripheral blood. All receptors derive from a woman in her forties or fifties with active or convalescent COVID-19.

The chain recombines TRBV27 with TRBJ1-1; no firm D call. Germline-derived CDR1 and CDR2 are MNHEY and SMNVEV (reference sequence). Between the trimmed V and J ends, which lost 3 bases and 10 bases, there was a span of 15 bases. This CDR3 is built from 13 residues. The CDR3 reads CASSFTAQSGAFF. In DNA, the CDR3 is TGTGCCAGCAGTTTCACCGCCCAATCCGGAGCTTTCTTT.

This clone has a handful of counts. The genes are TRBV2 and TRBJ1-3; a possible D gene is TRBD1 (6 bases). V lost 4 bases, J lost 2 bases, and 6 bases lay in between. This CDR3 has 13 residues. Germline CDR1 SNHLY, CDR2 FYNNEI. The DNA of the CDR3 is TGTGCCAGCAGTGCAGGGGCTGGAAACACCATATATTTT. Translation gives CASSAGAGNTIYF.

The chain combines TRBV19 with TRBJ2-2, with D unresolved. The germline CDR1 and CDR2 sequences are LNHDA and SQIVND (reference sequence). V lost 5 bases and J 6 bases, leaving 7 bases between the germline ends. This CDR3 comprises 12 residues. Written as DNA, the CDR3 is TGTGCCAGTAGTGGGCTCGCCGGGGAGCTGTTTTTT. This codes for CASSGLAGELFF.

This chain uses TRBV15 with TRBJ2-5; the match to TRBD2 covers 8 bases. There are 13 residues in the CDR3. Trimming at V came to 6 bases and at J to 5 bases, leaving 5 bases not matched to a gene. The germline gives CDR1 LNHNV, CDR2 YYDKDF (reference sequence). The CDR3 protein is CATRVSGGETQYF. The CDR3 DNA follows: TGTGCCACCAGGGTATCGGGAGGGGAGACCCAGTACTTC.

The chain carries TRBV7-2 and TRBJ2-7; 13 bases map to TRBD2. CDR3 length equals 15 residues. J lost 3 bases, V lost 6 bases, and 5 bases had no gene match. Germline V gene lookup returns CDR1 SGHTA and CDR2 FQGNSA. CDR3 coding DNA: TGTGCCAGCAGACTAGCGGGAGGGCCCCACTACGAGCAGTACTTC. It yields the protein CASRLAGGPHYEQYF.

The V and J genes are TRBV7-2 and TRBJ2-7, with D possibly being TRBD1 (6 bases). The CDR3 covers 15 residues. Per germline, CDR1 SGHTA and CDR2 FQGNSA. Deletions cut 5 bases from V and 3 bases from J, with 17 bases between. The CDR3 sequence: CASSPGAGGNYEQYF. The CDR3 nucleotides are TGTGCCAGCAGCCCAGGGGCGGGCGGTAACTACGAGCAGTACTTC.

The chain links TRBV6-6 to TRBJ1-4; 9 bases are a match to TRBD1. This CDR3 is built from 14 residues. V shed 9 bases and J 4 bases; nucleotides not matched to a gene: 6. CDR1 and CDR2 from the germline V gene are MNHNY and SVGAGI (reference sequence). Here the CDR3 DNA reads TGTGCCAGTCGGGACAGGGCTGTTAATGAAAAACTGTTTTTT. Translating gives CASRDRAVNEKLFF.

V is TRBV5-1 and J is TRBJ1-1; D ambiguous. Germline V gives CDR1 SGHRS, CDR2 YFSETQ. The CDR3 sequence is 15 residues long. V gave up 2 bases and J gave up 0 bases, with 11 bases separating them. The CDR3 region has the DNA TGCGCCAGCAGCTTCCTGACGGGTATGAACACTGAAGCTTTCTTT. Translated: CASSFLTGMNTEAFF.